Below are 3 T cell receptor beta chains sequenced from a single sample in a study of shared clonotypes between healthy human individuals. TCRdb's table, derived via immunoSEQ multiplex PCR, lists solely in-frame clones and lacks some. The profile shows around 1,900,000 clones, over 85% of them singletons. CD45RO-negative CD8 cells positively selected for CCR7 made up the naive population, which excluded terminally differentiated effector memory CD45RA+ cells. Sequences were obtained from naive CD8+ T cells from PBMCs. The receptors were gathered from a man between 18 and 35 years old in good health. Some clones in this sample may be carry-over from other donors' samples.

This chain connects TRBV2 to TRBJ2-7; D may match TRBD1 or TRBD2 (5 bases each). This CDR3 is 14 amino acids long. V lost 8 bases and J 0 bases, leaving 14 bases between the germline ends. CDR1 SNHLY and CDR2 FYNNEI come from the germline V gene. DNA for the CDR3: TGTGCCAGCTGGAGTCCCGGGGCCTCCTACGAGCAGTACTTC. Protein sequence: CASWSPGASYEQYF.

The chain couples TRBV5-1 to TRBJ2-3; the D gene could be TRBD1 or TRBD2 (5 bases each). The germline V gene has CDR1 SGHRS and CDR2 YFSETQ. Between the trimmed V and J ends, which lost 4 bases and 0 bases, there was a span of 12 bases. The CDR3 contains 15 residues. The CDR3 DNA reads TGCGCCAGCAGCGGGGGTCCCCGGAGCACAGATACGCAGTATTTT. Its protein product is CASSGGPRSTDTQYF.

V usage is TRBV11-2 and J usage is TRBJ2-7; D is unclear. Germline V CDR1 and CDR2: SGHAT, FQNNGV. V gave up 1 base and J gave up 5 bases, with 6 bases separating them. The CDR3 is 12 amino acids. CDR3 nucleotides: TGTGCCAGCAGCTTAGGTAACCACGAGCAGTACTTC. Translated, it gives CASSLGNHEQYF.